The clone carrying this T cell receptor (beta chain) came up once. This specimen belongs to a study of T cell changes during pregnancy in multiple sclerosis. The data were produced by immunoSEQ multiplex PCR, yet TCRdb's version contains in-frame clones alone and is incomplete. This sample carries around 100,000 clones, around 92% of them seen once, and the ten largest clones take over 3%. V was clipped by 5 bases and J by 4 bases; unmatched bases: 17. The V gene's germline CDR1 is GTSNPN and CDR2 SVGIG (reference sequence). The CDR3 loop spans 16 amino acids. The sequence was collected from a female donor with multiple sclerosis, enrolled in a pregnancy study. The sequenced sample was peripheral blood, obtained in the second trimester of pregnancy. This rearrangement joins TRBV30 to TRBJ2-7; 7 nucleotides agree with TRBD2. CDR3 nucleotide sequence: TGTGCCTGGGCCAAAGTTTTGCGGGAGCCCGGGTACGAGCAGTACTTC. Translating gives CAWAKVLREPGYEQYF.